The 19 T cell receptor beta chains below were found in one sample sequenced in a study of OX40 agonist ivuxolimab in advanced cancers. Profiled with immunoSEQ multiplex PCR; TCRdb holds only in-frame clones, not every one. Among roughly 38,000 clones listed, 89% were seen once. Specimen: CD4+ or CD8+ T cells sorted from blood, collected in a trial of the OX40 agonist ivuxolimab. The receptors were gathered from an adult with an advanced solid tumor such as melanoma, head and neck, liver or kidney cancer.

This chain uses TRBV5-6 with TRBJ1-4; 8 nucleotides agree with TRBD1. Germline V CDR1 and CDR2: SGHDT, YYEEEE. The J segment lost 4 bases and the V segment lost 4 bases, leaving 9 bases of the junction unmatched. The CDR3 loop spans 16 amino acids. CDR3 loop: CASSATGTGNNEKLFF. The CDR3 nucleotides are TGTGCCAGCAGCGCAACCGGGACAGGAAATAATGAAAAACTGTTTTTT.

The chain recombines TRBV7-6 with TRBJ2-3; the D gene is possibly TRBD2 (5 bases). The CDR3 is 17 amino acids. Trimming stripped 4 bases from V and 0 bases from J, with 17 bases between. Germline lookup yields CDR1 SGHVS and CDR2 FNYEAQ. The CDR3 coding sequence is TGTGCCAGCAGCTGGCGGCGGGCTAGGCCAAGCACAGATACGCAGTATTTT. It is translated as CASSWRRARPSTDTQYF.

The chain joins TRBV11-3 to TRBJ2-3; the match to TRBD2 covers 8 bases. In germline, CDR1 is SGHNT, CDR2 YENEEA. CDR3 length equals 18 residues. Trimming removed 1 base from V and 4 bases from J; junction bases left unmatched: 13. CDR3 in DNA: TGTGCCAGCAGCTTAGGACTAGCGTGGATCGAGGGGGCAGATACGCAGTATTTT. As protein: CASSLGLAWIEGADTQYF.

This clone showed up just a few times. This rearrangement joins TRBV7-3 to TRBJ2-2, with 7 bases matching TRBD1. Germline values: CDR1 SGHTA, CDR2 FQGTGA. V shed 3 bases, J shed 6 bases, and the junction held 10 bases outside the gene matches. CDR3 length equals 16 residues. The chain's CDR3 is CASSLTGQVGPGELFF. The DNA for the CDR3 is TGTGCCAGCAGCTTGACAGGACAGGTGGGGCCCGGGGAGCTGTTTTTT.

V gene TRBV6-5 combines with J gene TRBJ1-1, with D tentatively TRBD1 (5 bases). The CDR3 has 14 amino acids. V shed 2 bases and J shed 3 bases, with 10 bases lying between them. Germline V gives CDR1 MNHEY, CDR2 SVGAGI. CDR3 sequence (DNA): TGTGCCAGCAGTTACAGGGGCCAGGACACTGAAGCTTTCTTT. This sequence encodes CASSYRGQDTEAFF.

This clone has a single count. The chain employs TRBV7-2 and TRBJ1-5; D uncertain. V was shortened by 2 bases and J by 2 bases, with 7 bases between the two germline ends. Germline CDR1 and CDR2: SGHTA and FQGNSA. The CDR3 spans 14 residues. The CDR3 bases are TGTGCCAGCAGCTTAAACGCCGGCAATCAGCCCCAGCATTTT. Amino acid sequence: CASSLNAGNQPQHF.

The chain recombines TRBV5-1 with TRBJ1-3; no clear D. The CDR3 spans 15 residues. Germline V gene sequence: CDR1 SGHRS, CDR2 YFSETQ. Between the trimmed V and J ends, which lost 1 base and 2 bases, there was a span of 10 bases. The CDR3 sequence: CASSLTAGTGNTIYF. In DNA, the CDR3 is TGCGCCAGCAGCTTGACGGCGGGAACTGGAAACACCATATATTTT.

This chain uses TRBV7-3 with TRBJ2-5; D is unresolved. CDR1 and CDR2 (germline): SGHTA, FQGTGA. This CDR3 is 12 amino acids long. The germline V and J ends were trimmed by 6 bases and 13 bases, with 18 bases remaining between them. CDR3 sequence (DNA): TGTGCCAGCAGTTCCGACGTGGGGTTGTTGTACTTC. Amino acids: CASSSDVGLLYF.

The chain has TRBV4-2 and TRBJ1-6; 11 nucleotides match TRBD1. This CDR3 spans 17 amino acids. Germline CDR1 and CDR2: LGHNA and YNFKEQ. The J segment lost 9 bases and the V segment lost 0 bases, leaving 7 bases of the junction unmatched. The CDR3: CASSQDNPGQGGSPLHF. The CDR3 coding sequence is TGTGCCAGCAGCCAAGACAACCCGGGACAGGGGGGTTCACCCCTCCACTTT.

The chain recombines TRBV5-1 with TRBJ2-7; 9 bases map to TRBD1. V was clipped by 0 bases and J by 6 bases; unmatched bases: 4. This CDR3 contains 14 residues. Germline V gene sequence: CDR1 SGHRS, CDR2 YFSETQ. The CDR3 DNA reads TGCGCCAGCAGCTTGGTCGACAGGGGGGGCGAGCAGTACTTC. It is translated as CASSLVDRGGEQYF.

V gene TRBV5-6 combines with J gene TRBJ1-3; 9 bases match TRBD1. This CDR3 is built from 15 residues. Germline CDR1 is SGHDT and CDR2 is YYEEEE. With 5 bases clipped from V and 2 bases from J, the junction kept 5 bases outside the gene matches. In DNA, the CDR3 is TGTGCCAGCAGTTCCGGGACAGGGCCTGGAAACACCATATATTTT. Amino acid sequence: CASSSGTGPGNTIYF.

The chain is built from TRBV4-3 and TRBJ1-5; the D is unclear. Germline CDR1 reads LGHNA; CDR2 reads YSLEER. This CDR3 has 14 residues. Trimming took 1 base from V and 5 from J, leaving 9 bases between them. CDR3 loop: CASSQVLVYQPQHF. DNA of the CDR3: TGCGCCAGCAGCCAAGTGCTCGTTTATCAGCCCCAGCATTTT.

The CDR3 is CASSSAGDTQYF. In nucleotides, the CDR3 is TGTGCCAGCAGCAGCGCGGGGGATACGCAGTATTTT. V gene TRBV11-2 combines with J gene TRBJ2-3; the D gene is possibly TRBD2 (6 bases). V lost 5 bases and J 6 bases, leaving 9 bases between the germline ends. The CDR3 totals 12 residues. Germline V gene data show CDR1 as SGHAT and CDR2 as FQNNGV.

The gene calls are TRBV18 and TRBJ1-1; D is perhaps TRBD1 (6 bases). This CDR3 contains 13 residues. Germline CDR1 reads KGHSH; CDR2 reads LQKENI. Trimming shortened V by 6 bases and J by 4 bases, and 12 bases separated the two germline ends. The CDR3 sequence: CASSRGGATEAFF. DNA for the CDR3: TGTGCCAGCTCTCGGGGGGGGGCCACTGAAGCTTTCTTT. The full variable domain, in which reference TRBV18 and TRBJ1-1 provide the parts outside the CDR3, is NAGVMQNPRHLVRRRGQEARLRCSPMKGHSHVYWYRQLPEEGLKFMVYLQKENIIDESGMPKERFSAEFPKEGPSILRIQQVVRGDSAAYFCASSRGGATEAFFGQGTRLTVV.

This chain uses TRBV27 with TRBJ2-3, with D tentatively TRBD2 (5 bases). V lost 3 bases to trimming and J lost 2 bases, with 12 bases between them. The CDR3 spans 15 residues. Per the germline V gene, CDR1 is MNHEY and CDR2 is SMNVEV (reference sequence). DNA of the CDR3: TGTGCCAGCAGTTTCGGACTCGGGCCCACAGATACGCAGTATTTT. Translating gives CASSFGLGPTDTQYF.

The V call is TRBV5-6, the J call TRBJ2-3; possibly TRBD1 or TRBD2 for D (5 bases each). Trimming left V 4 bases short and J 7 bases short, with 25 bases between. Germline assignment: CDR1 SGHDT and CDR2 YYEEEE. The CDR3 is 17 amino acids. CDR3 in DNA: TGTGCCAGCAGCCCCCCAGGGTTAGCGTTGGCCGCAAATACGCAGTATTTT. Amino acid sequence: CASSPPGLALAANTQYF.

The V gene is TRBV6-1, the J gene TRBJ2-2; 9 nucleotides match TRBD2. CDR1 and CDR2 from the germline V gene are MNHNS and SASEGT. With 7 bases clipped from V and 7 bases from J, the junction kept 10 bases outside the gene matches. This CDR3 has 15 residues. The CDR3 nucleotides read TGTGCCAGCAAAGAGATTGCGGGGGGGGGCGGGGAGCTGTTTTTT. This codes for CASKEIAGGGGELFF.

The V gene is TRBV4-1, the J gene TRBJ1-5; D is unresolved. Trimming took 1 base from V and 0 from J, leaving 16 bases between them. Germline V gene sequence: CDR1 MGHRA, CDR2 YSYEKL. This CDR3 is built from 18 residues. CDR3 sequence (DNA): TGCGCCAGCAGCCAAGGAACCCCCCGCAGGAATAGCAATCAGCCCCAGCATTTT. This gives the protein CASSQGTPRRNSNQPQHF.

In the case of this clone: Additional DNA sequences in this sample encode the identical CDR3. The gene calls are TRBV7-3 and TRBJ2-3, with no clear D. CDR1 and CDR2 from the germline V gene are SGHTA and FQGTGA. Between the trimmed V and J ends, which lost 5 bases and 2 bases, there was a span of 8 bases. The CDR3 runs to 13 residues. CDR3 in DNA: TGTGCCAGCAGCCCCCCGGCCACAGATACGCAGTATTTT. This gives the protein CASSPPATDTQYF.